One and the same sample provided the 2 T cell receptor beta chains below, sequenced in a study of radiation and T cells in renal cell carcinoma. Stated time point: blood 2 weeks post-SBRT. The treatment denotes: 15 Gy SBRT to primary tumor, nephrectomy 4 weeks later. Assay: immunoSEQ multiplex PCR; the TCRdb copy retains only in-frame clones and omits some. The table records 150,000 to 160,000 clones, about 91% of them present only once. This specimen was blood, taken from a patient whose treatment included radiotherapy and nephrectomy. Every receptor here comes from a woman in her 50s with renal cell carcinoma.

V usage is TRBV6-5 and J usage is TRBJ2-5; D gene unclear. Trimming stripped 4 bases from V and 2 bases from J, with 14 bases between. The CDR3 contains 15 residues. Per germline, CDR1 MNHEY and CDR2 SVGAGI. CDR3 DNA sequence: TGTGCCAGCAGTTCCGTTTTGCGTAAGCAAGAGACCCAGTACTTC. Translating gives CASSSVLRKQETQYF.

The rearrangement links TRBV2 to TRBJ2-7; a weak D match, TRBD2 (6 bases). CDR3 length equals 14 residues. CDR1 SNHLY and CDR2 FYNNEI come from the germline V gene. Trimming took off 10 bases at V and 4 bases at J, with 20 bases between the two ends. The CDR3 sequence: CAIRRASTWYEQYF. The CDR3 DNA reads TGTGCCATACGGAGGGCTAGCACTTGGTACGAGCAGTACTTC.